This T cell receptor (beta chain) was recovered during a study of CD8+ T cells in alopecia areata. Across the whole study: Patients received oral tofacitinib, 5 to 10 mg twice daily, for moderate-to-severe alopecia areata. Dosing spanned 6 to 18 months on tofacitinib, then 6 months off drug.

cDNA serving as the sequencing template came from extracted, reverse transcribed RNA. The data were produced by immunoSEQ multiplex PCR, yet TCRdb's version contains in-frame clones alone and is incomplete. The profile shows approximately 18,000 clones, about 63% of them singletons. This clone was counted only a few times. The antigen remains undetermined. The V end was cut by 0 bases, the J end by 1 base, with 6 bases between. Germline V gives CDR1 MNHEY, CDR2 SMNVEV (reference sequence). This CDR3 region has 14 residues. Treatment specified: oral pan-JAK inhibitor, 5-10 mg twice daily. The investigators collected lesional scalp punch biopsies and peripheral blood from alopecia areata patients. Study observations and caveats: On tofacitinib, scalp and blood still held many of the expanded lesional clones. Significant decreases in scalp clonality and expanded CD8+ clones followed tofacitinib treatment.

The sample consisted of skin, taken at week 4, from a patient treated with tofacitinib. The TCR was taken from a human donor with alopecia areata. The genes are TRBV27 and TRBJ2-5; D unresolved. The CDR3 reads CASSLSVLQETQYF. DNA of the CDR3: TGTGCCAGCAGTTTATCGGTACTCCAAGAGACCCAGTACTTC.